This T cell receptor beta chain originates from a study of sequential checkpoint blockade in melanoma. Overall study: Randomization was 1:1 between first-line nivolumab→ipilimumab and ipilimumab→nivolumab. Each arm's sequence ended with maintenance nivolumab.

Treatment denoted: randomized to nivolumab then ipilimumab (arm A) or the reverse (arm B). No patient had prior DNA-damaging chemotherapy. PBMC sorting kept live CD3+CD8+ cells without CD19 or CD56. Clones were sequenced by immunoSEQ multiplex PCR, and TCRdb holds only the in-frame ones, with some missing. The sample has approximately 14,000 clones, 55% to 75% seen once; the top ten hold 30% to 35%. V was pared by 1 base and J by 5 bases, with 3 bases of the junction left unmatched. In germline, CDR1 is SNHLY, CDR2 FYNNEI. CDR3 length: 15 amino acids. The clonotype was recovered from a human donor with melanoma. Sequencing was performed on CD8+ T cells sorted from blood (inferred from file names), taken from a patient given nivolumab and ipilimumab in sequence. The chain has TRBV2 and TRBJ2-1; 9 bases map to TRBD2. CDR3 region: CASSEVRLADNEQFF. In DNA, the CDR3 is TGTGCCAGCAGTGAAGTGAGACTAGCGGACAATGAGCAGTTCTTC.